Reported below is one T cell receptor beta chain. No antigen is known for it. The table came from immunoSEQ multiplex PCR; TCRdb's copy has only in-frame clones and leaves some out. The sample lists over 55,000 clones, roughly 79% occurring once. The sample originates from a study of vaccination effects on CD4 cells after COVID-19. CDR3 length: 15 residues. The V end was cut by 4 bases, the J end by 1 base, with 8 bases between. Looked up from germline, CDR1 is MRHNA and CDR2 is SNTAGT. Study results and limitations: Late post-vaccination samples showed marked contraction of infection- and vaccine-induced clones. The study found that only 1 of 255 vaccine-induced clones from healthy vaccinees cross-reacted with common cold coronaviruses.

Ahead of sequencing, the ViraFEST assay grew antigen-specific CD4+ T cells using viral peptide pools. Culture proceeded for under twelve days, and CD4+ T cells were then isolated. Every well housed roughly 2.1 million PBMC, which grew in culture alongside roughly 10 IU/ml IL-2 and roughly 9.9 ug/ml peptides. The chain joins TRBV6-4 to TRBJ1-6; unclear D gene. The source was CD4+ T cells from PBMCs cultured with HCoV-229E spike peptides, collected before COVID-19 vaccination. The sequence was collected from a human donor who received a COVID-19 vaccine. CDR3 in amino acids: CASSAVLSYNSPLHF. Written as DNA, the CDR3 is TGTGCCAGCAGTGCGGTTTTGTCCTATAATTCACCCCTCCACTTT.